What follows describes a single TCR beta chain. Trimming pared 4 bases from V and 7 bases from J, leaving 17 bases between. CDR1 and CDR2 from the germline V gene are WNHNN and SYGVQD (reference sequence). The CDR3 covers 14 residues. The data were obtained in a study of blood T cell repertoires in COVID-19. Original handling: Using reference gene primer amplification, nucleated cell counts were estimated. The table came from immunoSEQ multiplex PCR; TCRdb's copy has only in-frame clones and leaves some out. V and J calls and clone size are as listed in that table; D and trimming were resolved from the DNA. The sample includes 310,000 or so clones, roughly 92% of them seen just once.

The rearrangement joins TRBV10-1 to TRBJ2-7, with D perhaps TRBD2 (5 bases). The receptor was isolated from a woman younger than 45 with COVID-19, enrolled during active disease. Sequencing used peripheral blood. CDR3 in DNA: TGCGCCAGCAGTGCTGGCGGGCTCCTACGAGAGCAGTACTTC. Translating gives CASSAGGLLREQYF.